What follows are 18 T cell receptor beta chains derived from one specimen sequenced in a study of Ad26.COV2.S vaccination and SARS-CoV-2 variants. This sample's treatment: roughly 18 received Ad26.COV2.S at low or high dose, single or two shots; 5 received placebo; per-sample allocation not given. Sample collection was performed on day 63 after the first vaccine or placebo injection. The repertoire was sequenced with immunoSEQ multiplex PCR; TCRdb's copy has only in-frame clones and lacks some. This sample carries fewer than 900,000 clones, around 92% of them seen once, and the ten largest clones take approximately 1.5%. Source: peripheral blood, taken in a trial of Ad26.COV2.S vaccine versus placebo. All receptors derive from a person aged 18-60 years who received the Ad26.COV2.S COVID-19 vaccine or a placebo.

This clone was seen ten or more times. The CDR3 bases are TGTGCCAGCAGCGGGAGCGGGAGGGCCTATTACGAGCAGTACTTC. It is translated as CASSGSGRAYYEQYF. The V call is TRBV5-4, the J call TRBJ2-7, with 10 positions matching TRBD2. Germline-derived CDR1 and CDR2 are SGHNT and YYREEE (reference sequence). Trimming took 4 bases from V and 4 from J; bases not matched to a gene: 8. The CDR3 is 15 residues long.

V usage is TRBV2 and J usage is TRBJ1-1; D gene unclear. The CDR3 totals 15 residues. Germline V gene data show CDR1 as SNHLY and CDR2 as FYNNEI. V dropped 7 bases and J dropped 1 base, with 16 bases sitting between them. The CDR3 coding sequence is TGTGCCAGCATATCCCAGGCTCCGAGGAACACTGAAGCTTTCTTT. Amino acid sequence: CASISQAPRNTEAFF.

The J gene is TRBJ2-7, the V gene TRBV2; 7 nucleotides align to TRBD1. Germline V gene data show CDR1 as SNHLY and CDR2 as FYNNEI. With 8 bases clipped from V and 5 bases from J, the junction kept 12 bases outside the gene matches. CDR3 length: 14 amino acids. The CDR3 is CASGRLTGSDEQYF. The DNA for the CDR3 is TGTGCCAGCGGACGGTTGACAGGGTCGGACGAGCAGTACTTC.

The chain uses TRBV7-9 and TRBJ1-1; the match to TRBD1 covers 7 bases. The CDR3 length is 13 residues. Unmatched junction bases numbered 3, after V lost 0 bases and J lost 8 bases. Per germline, CDR1 SEHNR and CDR2 FQNEAQ (reference sequence). The chain's CDR3 is CASSLARGAEAFF. The CDR3 nucleotides are TGTGCCAGCAGCTTAGCCAGGGGGGCCGAAGCTTTCTTT.

The rearrangement links TRBV12-5 to TRBJ2-7, with 14 nucleotides matching TRBD2. The CDR3 has 16 residues. V shed 2 bases, J shed 2 bases, and the junction held 2 bases outside the gene matches. Germline CDR1 and CDR2: LGHNT and FRNRAP. The CDR3 loop is CASGLQGLAGAYEQYF. CDR3 sequence (DNA): TGTGCTAGTGGTTTGCAGGGACTAGCGGGAGCCTACGAGCAGTACTTC.

The chain has TRBV29-1 and TRBJ2-5, with a weak D call TRBD1 (6 bases). Between the trimmed V and J ends, which lost 7 bases and 5 bases, there was a span of 11 bases. CDR3 length equals 11 residues. Germline V gene sequence: CDR1 SQVTM, CDR2 ANQGSEA. Here the CDR3 DNA reads TGCAGCGCAGACCAGGGGGAGACCCAGTACTTC. It is translated as CSADQGETQYF. Full variable domain (rest looked up from reference TRBV29-1 and TRBJ2-5): SAVISQKPSRDICQRGTSLTIQCQVDSQVTMMFWYRQQPGQSLTLIATANQGSEATYESGFVIDKFPISRPNLTFSTLTVSNMSPEDSSIYLCSADQGETQYFGPGTRLLVL.

This clone appeared once. The chain links TRBV30 to TRBJ2-1; 7 bases agree with TRBD2. J gave up 9 bases and V 3 bases, and 11 bases lay outside the gene matches. The germline gives CDR1 GTSNPN, CDR2 SVGIG (reference sequence). CDR3 length: 14 residues. CDR3 loop: CAWRKGGKSGEQFF. The CDR3 nucleotides read TGTGCCTGGAGGAAGGGAGGGAAGAGCGGTGAGCAGTTCTTC.

The rearrangement uses TRBV7-8 and TRBJ2-3, with D possibly being TRBD2 (6 bases). The CDR3 extends over 15 amino acids. V was cut by 2 bases and J by 3 bases, with 12 bases left in between. Germline V gene data show CDR1 as SGHVS and CDR2 as FQNEAQ. The CDR3: CASSLRGTGTDTQYF. The DNA of the CDR3 is TGTGCCAGCAGCTTACGCGGGACCGGAACAGATACGCAGTATTTT. Drawing the rest from reference TRBV7-8 and TRBJ2-3, the complete variable domain is GAGVSQSPRYKVAKRGQDVALRCDPISGHVSLFWYQQALGQGPEFLTYFQNEAQLDKSGLPSDRFFAERPEGSVSTLKIQRTQQEDSAVYLCASSLRGTGTDTQYFGPGTRLTVL.

V usage is TRBV9 and J usage is TRBJ1-2, with D possibly being TRBD1 (6 bases). The CDR3 spans 15 residues. CDR1 is SGDLS, CDR2 YYNGEE, per germline. V was shortened by 0 bases and J by 0 bases, with 9 bases between the two germline ends. This chain's CDR3 is CASSVATGTNYGYTF. In DNA form, the CDR3 reads TGTGCCAGCAGCGTAGCTACAGGGACTAACTATGGCTACACCTTC.

Note on this clone: Other DNA variants within this sample encode the same CDR3. The rearrangement joins TRBV7-2 to TRBJ1-2; 8 bases align to TRBD1. Looked up from germline, CDR1 is SGHTA and CDR2 is FQGNSA. The trim removed 5 bases at V and 8 bases at J, leaving 10 bases unmatched. The CDR3 totals 14 residues. CDR3 amino acids: CASSPGQGIWGYTF. CDR3 in DNA: TGTGCCAGCAGCCCCGGACAGGGAATTTGGGGCTACACCTTC.

This sequence joins TRBV6-5 and TRBJ2-7; TRBD1 matches 8 bases. Germline V gene sequence: CDR1 MNHEY, CDR2 SVGAGI. The CDR3 is 15 amino acids. V was clipped by 4 bases and J by 3 bases; unmatched bases: 8. CDR3 loop: CASSFTGTGFYEQYF. The CDR3 region has the DNA TGTGCCAGCAGTTTTACCGGGACAGGTTTCTACGAGCAGTACTTC.

The chain links TRBV30 to TRBJ1-1; D call uncertain. V lost 2 bases and J 8 bases, leaving 9 bases between the germline ends. This CDR3 comprises 11 residues. CDR1 is GTSNPN and CDR2 is SVGIG in the germline V gene (reference sequence). Here the CDR3 reads CAWSPTEEAFF. CDR3 bases: TGTGCCTGGAGTCCAACGGAGGAAGCTTTCTTT.

The V gene is TRBV15, the J gene TRBJ1-2; tentative D call: TRBD1 (6 bases). The CDR3 spans 15 residues. The V end lost 0 bases, the J end lost 7 bases, and 15 bases lay between the germline ends. In germline, CDR1 is LNHNV, CDR2 YYDKDF (reference sequence). CDR3: CATSRDWDTRLGYTF. Here the CDR3 DNA reads TGTGCCACCAGCAGAGATTGGGACACCCGCCTTGGCTACACCTTC.

The chain uses TRBV29-1 and TRBJ2-1; 8 nucleotides match TRBD2. Losses at the gene ends were 7 bases for V and 0 bases for J; bases not matched to a gene: 14. Germline V gene data show CDR1 as SQVTM and CDR2 as ANQGSEA. The CDR3 is made up of 17 amino acids. Here the CDR3 reads CSAPPGSAGGSYNEQFF. CDR3 bases: TGCAGCGCCCCCCCGGGTTCGGCGGGAGGCTCCTACAATGAGCAGTTCTTC.

CDR3: CAISGQGTDTQYF. CDR3 nucleotides: TGTGCCATCAGCGGACAGGGAACAGATACGCAGTATTTT. The chain uses TRBV10-3 and TRBJ2-3; 8 bases are a match to TRBD1. J gave up 3 bases and V 6 bases, and 2 bases lay outside the gene matches. There are 13 residues in the CDR3. The V gene's germline CDR1 is ENHRY and CDR2 SYGVKD.

This chain connects TRBV5-1 to TRBJ2-5, with 12 positions matching TRBD2. Trimming removed 1 base from V and 2 bases from J; junction bases left unmatched: 6. Germline CDR1 is SGHRS and CDR2 is YFSETQ. The CDR3 sequence is 17 residues long. The chain's CDR3 is CASSLSLAGGGQETQYF. The DNA of the CDR3 is TGCGCCAGCAGCTTGAGTCTAGCGGGAGGGGGTCAAGAGACCCAGTACTTC.

This clone was found many times. V gene TRBV3-1 (or the pseudogene TRBV3-2) combines with J gene TRBJ2-5; D is uncertain. Germline V lookup: CDR1 LGHDT, CDR2 YNNKEL (reference sequence). V lost 4 bases to trimming and J lost 4 bases, with 10 bases between them. This CDR3 contains 13 residues. The CDR3 reads CASSPIGIETQYF. CDR3 sequence (DNA): TGTGCCAGCAGCCCGATCGGAATAGAGACCCAGTACTTC.

The genes are TRBV4-2 and TRBJ2-4; D remains unclear. V was clipped by 0 bases and J by 6 bases, with 15 bases between them. Germline CDR1 reads LGHNA; CDR2 reads YNFKEQ. The CDR3 loop spans 16 amino acids. The CDR3 nucleotides read TGTGCCAGCAGCCAAGATCCCACGGTACGCCTAAACATTCAGTACTTC. It yields the protein CASSQDPTVRLNIQYF.